The text below deals with one T cell receptor (beta chain). The sample holds other DNA sequences that translate to the same CDR3. The data belong to a study of cytomegalovirus exposure and HLA in healthy donors. The ends lost 5 bases at V and 7 bases at J; junction bases unmatched: 5. Per germline, CDR1 SGHTA and CDR2 FQGTGA. The CDR3 runs to 15 residues. Vbeta (60) and Jbeta (13) primers were used in the PCR. Only in-frame clones appear in the TCRdb table, and some are missing; sequencing was by immunoSEQ multiplex PCR. Of about 190,000 clones in the sample, about 69% were seen once. This TCR was recovered from a man under 40 in good health and CMV-seropositive. The genes are TRBV7-3 and TRBJ2-1, with TRBD2 matching 13 bases. The specimen sequenced was PBMCs. CDR3 nucleotide sequence: TGTGCCAGCAGCCCCCGACTAGCGGGAGGTAATGAGCAGTTCTTC. This codes for CASSPRLAGGNEQFF.